This record looks at one TCR beta chain sequence and its context. The antigen is not known. CDR3 size: 14 residues. Germline CDR1 reads SGHDN; CDR2 reads FVKESK. V was cut by 0 bases and J by 7 bases, with 12 bases left in between. Sequencing was performed with immunoSEQ multiplex PCR; in TCRdb, only in-frame clones are kept and a portion is missing. The sample records about 130,000 clones, around three quarters being singletons. This sample was taken from a study of cytotoxic CD8 clonotypes in ibrutinib-treated CLL. Findings and caveats of the study: At ibrutinib response, clonality increased, and at progression it declined back toward baseline.

The chain is built from TRBV14 and TRBJ1-2; D remains ambiguous. The specimen comprised PBMCs, sampled after 12 months of ibrutinib treatment. This receptor was obtained from a human donor with chronic lymphocytic leukemia. This chain's CDR3 is CASSQDYNLAGYTF. DNA of the CDR3: TGTGCCAGCAGCCAAGACTACAATTTGGCTGGCTACACCTTC.